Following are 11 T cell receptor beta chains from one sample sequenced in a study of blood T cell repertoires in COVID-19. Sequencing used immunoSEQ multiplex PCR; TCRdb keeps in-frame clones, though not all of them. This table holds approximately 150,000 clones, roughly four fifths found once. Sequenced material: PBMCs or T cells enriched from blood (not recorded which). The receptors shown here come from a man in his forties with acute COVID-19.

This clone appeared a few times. DNA for the CDR3: TGTGCCAGCAGCTCTCGACTAGCGGGGGGTTACGAGCAGTACTTC. It encodes CASSSRLAGGYEQYF. The J gene is TRBJ2-7, the V gene TRBV11-2; TRBD2 matches 13 bases. This CDR3 region has 15 residues. The germline V gene has CDR1 SGHAT and CDR2 FQNNGV. The V and J ends lost 4 bases and 4 bases, in that order; junction bases with no gene match: 4.

The CDR3 DNA reads as TGTGCCACCAGTGATCCCCGGGGACAGTACACCGGGGAGCTGTTTTTT. Translating gives CATSDPRGQYTGELFF. The chain is built from TRBV24-1 and TRBJ2-2, with 7 bases lining up with TRBD1. The CDR3 is 16 amino acids. Trimming took 3 bases from V and 3 from J; bases not matched to a gene: 6. Germline V gene sequence: CDR1 KGHDR, CDR2 SFDVKD.

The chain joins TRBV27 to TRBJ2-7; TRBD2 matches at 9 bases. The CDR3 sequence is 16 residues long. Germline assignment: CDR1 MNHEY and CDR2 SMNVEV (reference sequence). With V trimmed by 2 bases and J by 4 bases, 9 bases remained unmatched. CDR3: CASSLSLAGSRYEQYF. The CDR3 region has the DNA TGTGCCAGCAGTTTAAGCCTAGCGGGGAGTCGGTACGAGCAGTACTTC.

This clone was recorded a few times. The CDR3 spells CASAQGTEAFF. The CDR3 DNA is TGTGCCAGCGCTCAGGGGACTGAAGCTTTCTTT. The chain employs TRBV7-9 and TRBJ1-1, with D tentatively TRBD1 (6 bases). The V end was cut by 8 bases, the J end by 5 bases, with 9 bases between. CDR3 size: 11 residues. Looked up from germline, CDR1 is SEHNR and CDR2 is FQNEAQ (reference sequence).

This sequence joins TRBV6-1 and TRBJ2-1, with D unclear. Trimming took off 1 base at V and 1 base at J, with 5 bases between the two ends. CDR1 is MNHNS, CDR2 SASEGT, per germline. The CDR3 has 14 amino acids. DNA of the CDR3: TGTGCCAGCAGTGAAGACGGGTCCTACAATGAGCAGTTCTTC. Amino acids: CASSEDGSYNEQFF.

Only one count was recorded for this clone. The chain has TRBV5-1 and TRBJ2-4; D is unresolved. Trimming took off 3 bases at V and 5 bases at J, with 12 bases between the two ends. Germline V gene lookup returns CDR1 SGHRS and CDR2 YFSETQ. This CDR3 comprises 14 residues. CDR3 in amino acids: CASSSSVGENIQYF. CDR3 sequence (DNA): TGCGCCAGCAGCTCTTCCGTCGGTGAAAACATTCAGTACTTC. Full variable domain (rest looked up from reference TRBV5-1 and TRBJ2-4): KAGVTQTPRYLIKTRGQQVTLSCSPISGHRSVSWYQQTPGQGLQFLFEYFSETQRNKGNFPGRFSGRQFSNSRSEMNVSTLELGDSALYLCASSSSVGENIQYFGAGTRLSVL.

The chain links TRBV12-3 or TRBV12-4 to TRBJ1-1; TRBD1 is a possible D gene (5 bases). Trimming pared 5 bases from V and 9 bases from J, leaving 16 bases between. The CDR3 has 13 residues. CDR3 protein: CASSPIGGAKAFF. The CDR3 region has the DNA TGTGCCAGCAGTCCAATCGGCGGGGCCAAAGCTTTCTTT.

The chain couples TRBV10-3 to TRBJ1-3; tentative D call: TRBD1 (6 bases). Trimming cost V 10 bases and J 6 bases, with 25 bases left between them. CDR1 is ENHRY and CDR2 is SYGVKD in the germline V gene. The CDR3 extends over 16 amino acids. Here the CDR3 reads CATEIVTGRKANTIYF. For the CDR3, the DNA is TGTGCCACCGAGATCGTGACAGGAAGAAAGGCAAACACCATATATTTT.

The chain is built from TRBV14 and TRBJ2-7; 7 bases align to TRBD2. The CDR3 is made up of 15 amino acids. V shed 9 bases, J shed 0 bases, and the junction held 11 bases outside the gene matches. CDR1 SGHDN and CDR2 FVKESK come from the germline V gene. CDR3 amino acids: CARSLLAASSYEQYF. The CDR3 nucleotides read TGTGCCAGATCTCTTCTAGCGGCTAGCTCCTACGAGCAGTACTTC. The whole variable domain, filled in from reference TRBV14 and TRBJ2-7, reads EAGVTQFPSHSVIEKGQTVTLRCDPISGHDNLYWYRRVMGKEIKFLLHFVKESKQDESGMPNNRFLAERTGGTYSTLKVQPAELEDSGVYFCARSLLAASSYEQYFGPGTRLTVT.

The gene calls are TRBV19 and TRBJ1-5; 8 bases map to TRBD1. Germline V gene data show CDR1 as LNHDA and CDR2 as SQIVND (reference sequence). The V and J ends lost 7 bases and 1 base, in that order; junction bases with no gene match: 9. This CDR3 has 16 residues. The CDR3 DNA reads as TGTGCCAGTACCCTTTCAGGACAGGGAAGCAATCAGCCCCAGCATTTT. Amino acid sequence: CASTLSGQGSNQPQHF.

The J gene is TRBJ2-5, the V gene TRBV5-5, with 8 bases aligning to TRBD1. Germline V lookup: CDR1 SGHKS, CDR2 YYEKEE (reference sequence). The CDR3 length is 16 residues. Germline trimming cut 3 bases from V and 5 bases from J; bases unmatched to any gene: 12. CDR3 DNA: TGTGCCAGCAGCTCCGCGGACAGGGACTTCGGGGAGACCCAGTACTTC. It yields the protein CASSSADRDFGETQYF.